Each of the 23 T cell receptor beta chains below was sequenced from the same sample in a study of T cells after yellow fever vaccination. TCRdb re-derived calls from the 5' RACE reads in MiXCR, one entry per CDR3 protein. Among approximately 31,000 distinct CDR3 sequences, roughly a tenth were seen once, and the ten largest hold approximately 12%. Sequenced here: PBMCs, either bulk or a sorted T-cell subset (CD4+, CD8+, memory, or dextramer-sorted; not recorded which), sampled roughly 15 days after the first yellow fever vaccination. These receptors all stem from a man between 18 and 35 years old who received the YFV17D yellow fever vaccine.

This clonotype was recorded at least ten times. The chain links TRBV12-3 or TRBV12-4 to TRBJ1-2; TRBD1 might be the D (5 bases). V shed 1 base and J shed 5 bases, with 8 bases lying between them. The CDR3 consists of 13 residues. CDR3 nucleotide sequence: TGTGCCAGCAGTTTAGGGCAGGGTTATGGCTACACCTTC. It is translated as CASSLGQGYGYTF.

This clonotype was recorded many times. V gene TRBV5-6 combines with J gene TRBJ2-7; D is possibly TRBD1 (5 bases). Germline CDR1 reads SGHDT; CDR2 reads YYEEEE. V lost 0 bases and J 6 bases, leaving 10 bases between the germline ends. The CDR3 is made up of 13 amino acids. The CDR3 bases are TGTGCCAGCAGCTTGGCCGTAGGGGCCGAGCAGTACGTC. As protein: CASSLAVGAEQYV.

At least ten counts were recorded for this clonotype. The chain has TRBV10-3 and TRBJ2-3; no reliable D call. This CDR3 is built from 12 residues. Germline-derived CDR1 and CDR2 are ENHRY and SYGVKD. V was shortened by 3 bases and J by 0 bases, with 1 base between the two germline ends. The CDR3 bases are TGTGCCATCAGTGACAGCACAGATACGCAGTATTTT. This codes for CAISDSTDTQYF.

This clonotype is termed medium-sized. The J gene is TRBJ1-1, the V gene TRBV4-3, with D unresolved. Looked up from germline, CDR1 is LGHNA and CDR2 is YSLEER. V lost 1 base and J lost 1, with 4 bases in between. This CDR3 is 13 amino acids long. Here the CDR3 reads CASSQAGNTEAFF. CDR3 sequence (DNA): TGCGCCAGCAGCCAAGCCGGGAACACTGAAGCTTTCTTT.

This clonotype ranks as medium-sized. The rearrangement joins TRBV24-1 to TRBJ2-2; D gene ambiguous. The CDR3 sequence is 15 residues long. The germline V gene encodes CDR1 KGHDR and CDR2 SFDVKD. V was shortened by 3 bases and J by 6 bases, with 13 bases between the two germline ends. This CDR3 reads CATSDESRTSGELFF. The CDR3 DNA reads as TGTGCCACCAGTGATGAGAGTAGGACCTCCGGGGAGCTGTTTTTT.

In this sample, this clonotype turned up many times. The chain uses TRBV7-9 and TRBJ2-3; the D is unclear. CDR3 size: 11 residues. Per the germline V gene, CDR1 is SEHNR and CDR2 is FQNEAQ (reference sequence). V was trimmed by 4 bases and J by 5 bases, leaving 4 bases between them. For the CDR3, the DNA is TGTGCCAGCAGCTGGAAAGATACGCAGTATTTT. This encodes CASSWKDTQYF.

Relative to its sample, this clonotype is medium-sized. The chain has TRBV29-1 and TRBJ1-1; the D is unclear. The germline V gene has CDR1 SQVTM and CDR2 ANQGSEA. This CDR3 contains 12 residues. V was shortened by 4 bases and J by 0 bases, with 6 bases between the two germline ends. The CDR3 loop reads CSVARMNTEAFF. The DNA of the CDR3 is TGCAGCGTTGCCAGGATGAACACTGAAGCTTTCTTT.

This clonotype is deemed medium-sized. The chain combines TRBV20-1 with TRBJ2-6; no clear D gene. Germline CDR1 DFQATT, CDR2 SNEGSKA (reference sequence). V gave up 6 bases and J gave up 0 bases, with 9 bases separating them. CDR3 length: 14 residues. The CDR3 sequence is CSAPETSGANVLTF. The CDR3, as DNA: TGCAGTGCCCCAGAGACCTCTGGGGCCAACGTCCTGACTTTC.

This clonotype was seen many times. The chain recombines TRBV7-2 with TRBJ2-7, with TRBD2 matching 11 bases. The CDR3 sequence is 15 residues long. Germline CDR1 SGHTA, CDR2 FQGNSA. V lost 6 bases to trimming and J lost 2 bases; unmatched junction nucleotides: 6. CDR3 in amino acids: CASSILAGGTYEQYV. The CDR3 DNA reads TGTGCCAGCAGTATTCTAGCGGGGGGAACCTACGAGCAGTACGTC.

The genes are TRBV18 and TRBJ2-1; TRBD2 is a possible D gene (5 bases). Germline CDR1 is KGHSH and CDR2 is LQKENI. Deletions cut 3 bases from V and 9 bases from J, with 9 bases between. The CDR3 covers 12 residues. CDR3 nucleotides: TGTGCCAGCTCACCTTGCCGGGGTGAGCAGTTCTTC. It encodes CASSPCRGEQFF.

The table lists this clonotype with many counts. The chain combines TRBV20-1 with TRBJ1-1; D ambiguous. The germline gives CDR1 DFQATT, CDR2 SNEGSKA (reference sequence). The CDR3 has 15 amino acids. The V gene lost 2 bases and the J gene lost 0 bases, with 13 bases spanning the gap. The chain's CDR3 is CSARMTTRMNTEAFF. CDR3 in DNA: TGCAGTGCTAGAATGACAACCCGAATGAACACTGAAGCTTTCTTT.

This clonotype was seen many times. CDR3 DNA: TGCGCCAGCAGCTTCCCTAGCGGGGGATCCCCCTACAATGAGCAGTTCTTC. It specifies CASSFPSGGSPYNEQFF. The chain recombines TRBV5-1 with TRBJ2-1; 10 bases align to TRBD2. The ends lost 2 bases at V and 2 bases at J; junction bases unmatched: 7. In germline, CDR1 is SGHRS, CDR2 YFSETQ. This CDR3 contains 17 residues.

This clonotype was seen at least ten times. V and J are TRBV5-1 and TRBJ1-1, with D unclear. CDR3 size: 13 residues. Per germline, CDR1 SGHRS and CDR2 YFSETQ. Trimming cost V 0 bases and J 2 bases, with 5 bases left between them. This chain's CDR3 is CASSLDVNTEAFF. The CDR3 DNA is TGCGCCAGCAGCTTGGACGTCAACACTGAAGCTTTCTTT.

In its sample, this clonotype was seen many times. The V and J genes are TRBV5-4 and TRBJ1-1, with D uncertain. Trimming took off 4 bases at V and 8 bases at J, with 12 bases between the two ends. This CDR3 contains 12 residues. Germline CDR1 SGHNT, CDR2 YYREEE (reference sequence). This CDR3 is CASSPLAGEAFF. For the CDR3, the DNA is TGTGCCAGCAGCCCCTTAGCGGGAGAAGCTTTCTTT.

The sample holds many counts of this clonotype. The chain joins TRBV14 to TRBJ1-5; 8 bases line up with TRBD1. V shed 6 bases, J shed 7 bases, and the junction held 5 bases outside the gene matches. This CDR3 comprises 13 residues. The germline V gene has CDR1 SGHDN and CDR2 FVKESK. This CDR3 reads CASSTGGGQPQHF. Here the CDR3 DNA reads TGTGCCAGCAGTACAGGGGGAGGACAGCCCCAGCATTTT.

This clonotype was seen ten or more times. The CDR3 sequence is CASSPRDYPRGDGELFF. The CDR3 bases are TGTGCCAGCAGCCCTCGGGACTACCCCCGTGGAGACGGGGAGCTGTTTTTT. The chain has TRBV7-2 and TRBJ2-2, with 7 nucleotides matching TRBD2. The CDR3 is 17 amino acids. Trimming removed 5 bases from V and 7 bases from J; junction bases left unmatched: 16. CDR1 and CDR2 from the germline V gene are SGHTA and FQGNSA.

In its sample, this clonotype was seen many times. This chain connects TRBV4-1 to TRBJ1-2; D ambiguous. Germline V lookup: CDR1 MGHRA, CDR2 YSYEKL. This CDR3 region has 13 residues. Trimming shortened V by 0 bases and J by 2 bases, and 4 bases separated the two germline ends. CDR3 sequence reads: CASSQDNNYGYTF. CDR3 coding DNA: TGCGCCAGCAGCCAAGATAACAACTATGGCTACACCTTC.

This clonotype has ten or more counts. The chain is built from TRBV15 and TRBJ1-4, with no clear D. The CDR3 is 15 residues long. Germline CDR1 is LNHNV and CDR2 is YYDKDF (reference sequence). The germline V and J ends were trimmed by 0 bases and 7 bases, with 12 bases remaining between them. The CDR3 spells CATSRDRVKGEKLFF. CDR3 nucleotide sequence: TGTGCCACCAGCAGAGATCGGGTCAAGGGTGAAAAACTGTTTTTT.

Points on this clonotype: A much larger clone lies one base from this, so it may be a read error. This chain links TRBV4-2 with TRBJ2-2; a possible D gene is TRBD2 (5 bases). CDR3 size: 15 residues. Germline assignment: CDR1 LGHNA and CDR2 YNFKEQ. The CDR3 DNA follows: TGTGCCAGCAGCCAAGCCCAGGAGAACACCGGGGATCTGTTTTTT. This codes for CASSQAQENTGDLFF.

On this clonotype: Sequence at one end of the junction differs from germline and may be a read error. The chain recombines TRBV7-9 with TRBJ1-2, with a possible D match to TRBD1 (6 bases). The CDR3 has 14 amino acids. The germline V gene encodes CDR1 SEHNR and CDR2 FQNEAQ (reference sequence). The CDR3 protein is CASRLAGQSLRYTF. The CDR3 region has the DNA TGTGCCAGCAGATTAGCCGGACAGTCGCTACGGTACACCTTC. Using reference TRBV7-9 and TRBJ1-2 for the parts outside the CDR3, the full variable domain is DTGVSQNPRHKITKRGQNVTFRCDPISEHNRLYWYRQTLGQGPEFLTYFQNEAQLEKSRLLSDRFSAERPKGSFSTLEIQRTEQGDSAMYLCASRLAGQSLRYTFGSGTRLTVV.

Comments on this clonotype: Just one base apart from a much larger clone, this may be a read error. V is TRBV7-2 and J is TRBJ2-5; 10 nucleotides agree with TRBD1. CDR1 and CDR2 (germline): SGHTA, FQGNSA. The CDR3 sequence is 15 residues long. The J segment lost 6 bases and the V segment lost 7 bases, leaving 11 bases of the junction unmatched. The CDR3 protein is CASTLAGTGEKTQYF. CDR3 coding DNA: TGTGCCAGCACCCTAGCCGGGACAGGGGAAAAGACCCAGTACTTC. Full variable domain (outside the CDR3, taken from reference TRBV7-2 and TRBJ2-5): GAGVSQSPSNKVTEKGKDVELRCDPISGHTALYWYRQSLGQGLEFLIYFQGNSAPDKSGLPSDRFSAERTGGSVSTLTIQRTQQEDSAVYLCASTLAGTGEKTQYFGPGTRLLVL.

This clonotype was seen at least ten times. The DNA of the CDR3 is TGTGCCAGCAGTTTAACGTCTGGGGGGGGTCCCTTCGAGCAGTACTTC. Protein: CASSLTSGGGPFEQYF. This chain joins TRBV12-3 or TRBV12-4 and TRBJ2-7; 7 positions match TRBD2. This CDR3 comprises 16 residues. The V segment lost 2 bases and the J segment 6 bases; nucleotides outside the gene matches: 13.

Ten or more counts support this clonotype. The genes are TRBV4-1 and TRBJ1-5; D is unresolved. V lost 2 bases and J 9 bases, leaving 17 bases between the germline ends. CDR3 length: 15 amino acids. Germline V lookup: CDR1 MGHRA, CDR2 YSYEKL. The CDR3 here is CASSQPDSGPGPQHF. For the CDR3, the DNA is TGCGCCAGCAGCCAACCGGACTCCGGTCCGGGGCCCCAGCATTTT.